This TCR beta chain stems from a study of T cell responses to AZD1222 COVID-19 vaccine. Study-level points and caveats: In the spike-specific TCR repertoire, nearly half reportedly target unmutated variant regions. Clonal diversity was possibly underestimated, and white British individuals and females predominated among donors.

The V gene lost 5 bases and the J gene lost 4 bases, with 12 bases spanning the gap. CDR3 size: 14 residues. CDR1 and CDR2 (germline): SGHKS, YYEKEE (reference sequence). In regard to this clone: Its antigen is unknown.

TCRdb keeps only in-frame clones here, not all; method: immunoSEQ multiplex PCR. The data contain 200,000 or so clones, over 70% of them seen just once; the ten biggest clones take up less than 3%. The clonotype comes from an adult in good health. The chain employs TRBV5-5 and TRBJ2-2; D perhaps matches TRBD1 (6 bases). The source was peripheral blood, collected on day 0 of MenACWY control vaccination. In DNA, the CDR3 is TGTGCCAGCAGTACGGGACACTCCACCGGGGAGCTGTTTTTT. Residues: CASSTGHSTGELFF.